This T cell receptor beta chain was found in a study of Ad26.COV2.S vaccination and SARS-CoV-2 variants (dated by TCRdb to the early 2020s). In the study overall: Vaccine-arm donors were drawn from COV1001, a multicentre, randomized, double-blind, placebo-controlled phase I-IIa trial of Ad26.COV2.S in healthy adults. Ad26.COV2.S was administered intramuscularly at a dose of 5x10^10 or 1x10^11 viral particles, either as one shot or as two shots given 56 days apart. The specificity and breadth of SARS-CoV-2-reactive T cell receptors after Ad26.COV2.S vaccination were assessed by TCRbeta repertoire sequencing. The TCR-sequenced set comprised approximately 32 samples: some 19 Ad26.COV2.S vaccine recipients, 5 placebo recipients and 8 SARS-CoV-2 convalescent individuals. Trial participants were randomized into five groups of five: low-dose or high-dose Ad26.COV2.S given once or twice, or placebo on both occasions. Blinding of investigators to trial group allocation was maintained during experiments and outcome assessment. The investigation overall reported the following: Vaccine and placebo recipients had comparable non-spike TCR breadth, which fits with the vaccine containing only spike. After vaccination, substantial breadth of spike-specific CD8+ and CD4+ T cell responses was reported. Ad26.COV2.S recipients had higher spike-specific TCR breadth than placebo recipients (P = 0.0014). The authors noted that the TCR breadth and depth analyses may have underestimated total T cell responses. The study lacked the statistical power to compare responses across vaccine doses or regimens.

On this clone: Its antigen is still unknown. Base qualities are not provided; no much larger clone lies one nucleotide away.

The immunoSEQ Assay was used to sequence TCRbeta CDR3 regions. After extraction, genomic DNA underwent amplification by bias-controlled multiplex PCR, followed by high-throughput sequencing. In the paper's pipeline: To quantify the absolute abundance of every unique TCRbeta CDR3 region, sequences were collapsed and filtered. T cell fraction was estimated by normalization of TCRbeta template counts to usable DNA, with usable DNA being measured through amplification of reference genes present in all nucleated cells. Repertoire TCRs were annotated as SARS-CoV-2-specific when V gene, CDR3 amino acid sequence and J gene were exactly matched to a known reactive TCR set. The reference SARS-CoV-2 TCR set was obtained from MIRA and was filtered for enrichment in COVID-19-positive ImmuneCODE repertoires, whereby public or cross-reactive TCRs were removed. Using the MIRA antigens, annotated TCRs were further analysed by specific ORF or by position within an ORF. Breadth was defined as the number of annotated unique rearrangements divided by the total number of unique productive rearrangements, and depth was defined as the summed frequency of the annotated unique rearrangements. Group comparisons of TCR breadth used two-sided Wilcoxon rank-sum tests. TCRdb re-hosts the immuneACCESS table, in-frame sequences only. Its copies lack some clones; in the studies checked, an unresolved V gene accounts for under half of them, and the cause for the rest is not known. V and J calls and clone size are those listed in that table; D and trimming were worked out from the DNA. This sample lists 350,000 to 450,000 clones; around 93% were detected once. Of the sample, 1.5% to 2% falls within the top ten clones.

The germline V gene sets CDR1 to MDHEN and CDR2 to SYDVKM. The CDR3 has 13 amino acids, counting the end cysteine and phenylalanine. The kept DNA is CDR3 alone, 39 bases in frame from the first base. Trimming at the junction amounts to 6 bases on V and 12 bases on J, and the germline ends lie 20 bases apart. According to the study, the label for this sample's treatment or condition signals: 15 to 20 received Ad26.COV2.S at low or high dose, single or two shots; about five received placebo; per-sample allocation not given. For vaccine and placebo recipients, the sequenced repertoires came from samples collected on day 63 after the first injection. Cohort 1b enrolled about two dozen adults aged 18-55 years at a single site in Boston, USA, between 29 July and 7 August 2020. As a vaccine, Ad26.COV2.S was a replication-incompetent adenovirus type 26 vector that expressed a prefusion-stabilized SARS-CoV-2 spike protein derived from the original Wuhan strain.

This TCR was sampled from a person aged 18-65 years who received the Ad26.COV2.S COVID-19 vaccine or a placebo. The source was peripheral blood, collected in a trial of Ad26.COV2.S vaccine versus placebo. The chain is made from TRBV28 and TRBJ1-1; possibly the D gene is TRBD1, per 5 matching bases. The DNA sequence is as follows: TGTGCCAGCAGACGATCCGGGACGACAGAAACTTTCTTT. Its translation reads: CASRRSGTTETFF.